This TCR beta chain came from a study of beta chain features in type 1 diabetes. Study outcomes and limitations: All four CD4+ subsets of Type 1 diabetes patients contained TCRB CDR3s that were moderately but significantly shorter. cDNA-based reads could over-represent cells with high TCR expression.

In total, each donor contributed a single heparinised blood draw that averaged roughly 100 mL. Stem cell-like memory, regulatory, central memory and naive CD4+ cells were sorted via CD45RO/CCR7/CD25/CD127/CD95/CD27. Reverse transcribing all isolated RNA meant expressed TCRB transcripts were sequenced. TCRdb's copy holds only in-frame clones and misses some; the assay was immunoSEQ multiplex PCR. In the table there are 500,000 to 850,000 clones, about 14% of which are singletons. A word on this clone: As yet, its antigen is unknown.

V was clipped by 4 bases and J by 5 bases; unmatched bases: 11. The germline V gene has CDR1 SGHRS and CDR2 YFSETQ. The CDR3 has 16 residues. The material sequenced was naive CD4+ T cells from blood. This chain connects TRBV5-1 to TRBJ2-1; 8 nucleotides match TRBD2. The source is a man younger than 30 with type 1 diabetes. CDR3 sequence: CASSLLAGGENNEQFF. CDR3 DNA: TGCGCCAGCAGCCTCCTTGCGGGAGGCGAGAACAATGAGCAGTTCTTC.